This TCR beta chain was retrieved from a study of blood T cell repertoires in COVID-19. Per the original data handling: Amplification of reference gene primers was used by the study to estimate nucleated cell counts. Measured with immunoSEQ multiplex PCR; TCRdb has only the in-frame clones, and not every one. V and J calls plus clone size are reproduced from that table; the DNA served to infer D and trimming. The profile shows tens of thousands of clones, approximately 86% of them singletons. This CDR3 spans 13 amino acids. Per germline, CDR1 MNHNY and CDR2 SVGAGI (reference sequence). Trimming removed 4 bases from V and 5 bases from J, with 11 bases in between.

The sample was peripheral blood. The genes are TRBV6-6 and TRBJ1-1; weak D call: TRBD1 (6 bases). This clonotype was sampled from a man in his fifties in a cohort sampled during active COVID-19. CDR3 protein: CASSWGGGTEAFF. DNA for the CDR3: TGTGCCAGCAGTTGGGGAGGGGGTACTGAAGCTTTCTTT.